This TCR beta chain was identified in a study of T cell responses to AZD1222 COVID-19 vaccine. Clones were read by immunoSEQ multiplex PCR, and TCRdb kept only the in-frame ones, dropping some. The table includes 140,000 to 150,000 clones, around nine tenths detected once. Germline lookup yields CDR1 LNHDA and CDR2 SQIVND (reference sequence). V gave up 5 bases and J gave up 0 bases, with 11 bases separating them. The CDR3 covers 14 residues. The sequences come from peripheral blood, collected 28 days after the second AZD1222 dose. The receptor was isolated from an adult who received the AZD1222 COVID-19 vaccine. The rearrangement joins TRBV19 to TRBJ2-7; tentatively, D is TRBD1 (6 bases). For the CDR3, the DNA is TGTGCCAGTAGTCCCAGGGGTAGCTCCTACGAGCAGTACTTC. The encoded protein is CASSPRGSSYEQYF.